This T cell receptor beta chain originates from a study of CD8 T cells in ankylosing spondylitis. Study results and limitations: Blood of patients with ankylosing spondylitis appeared to be characterized by a TCR beta motif of eight highly homologous variants. Disease-linked clones bore a CD8+ phenotype and were relatively rare in peripheral blood.

Making the TCR beta libraries involved quantitative 5'-RACE with molecular barcodes. Each CDR3 protein gets one entry after TCRdb re-called the 5' RACE reads with MiXCR. Here the sample spans 100,000 to 150,000 distinct CDR3 sequences, roughly a sixth being singletons. There are 15 residues in the CDR3. Germline V gives CDR1 SEHNR, CDR2 FQNEAQ (reference sequence). V lost 2 bases, J lost 7 bases, and 14 bases lay in between. Details on this clonotype: The target antigen is unknown.

The source material was blood, either unsorted or a sorted T cell fraction (not recorded which). The receptor was derived from a male donor with ankylosing spondylitis. The chain employs TRBV7-9 and TRBJ2-2; D unresolved. CDR3 bases: TGTGCCAGCAGCTTATTGGGCCCCTCGGGCGGGGAGCTGTTTTTT. This translates into CASSLLGPSGGELFF. The whole variable domain, remainder taken from reference TRBV7-9 and TRBJ2-2, is DTGVSQNPRHKITKRGQNVTFRCDPISEHNRLYWYRQTLGQGPEFLTYFQNEAQLEKSRLLSDRFSAERPKGSFSTLEIQRTEQGDSAMYLCASSLLGPSGGELFFGEGSRLTVL.